What follows are 32 T cell receptor beta chains derived from one specimen sequenced in a study of cytomegalovirus exposure and HLA in healthy donors (dated by TCRdb to the late 2010s). Library preparation employed the immunoSEQ multiplex PCR assay. A mixture of 60 forward primers for TCR Vbeta segments and 13 reverse primers for TCR Jbeta segments was used in the multiplex PCR. TCRdb took this table from immuneACCESS and kept in-frame rearrangements with V and J called. Such tables lack part of the clones; where checked against another copy, unresolved V genes explain under half of the gap, and the rest is unexplained. The sample table shows around 150,000 clones, and around 75% are seen once. The ten top clones hold about 2.9% of the sample. Sequencing was performed on PBMCs. The receptors were sampled from a man between 35 and 55 years old in good health and CMV-seronegative.

DNA for the CDR3: TGTGCCAGCAGCTTATCAGGGCTAGCGGAGCCGAACACCGGGGAGCTGTTTTTT. It codes for CASSLSGLAEPNTGELFF. This sequence joins TRBV13 and TRBJ2-2; 7 positions agree with TRBD2. Per germline, CDR1 PRHDT and CDR2 FYEKMQ (reference sequence). CDR3 length: 18 amino acids. J gave up 0 bases and V 2 bases, and 9 bases lay outside the gene matches.

This rearrangement joins TRBV7-9 to TRBJ2-7; D remains unclear. Trimming took off 1 base at V and 0 bases at J, with 10 bases between the two ends. The CDR3 is made up of 15 amino acids. Germline V gene lookup returns CDR1 SEHNR and CDR2 FQNEAQ (reference sequence). CDR3 loop: CASSLGPRSSYEQYF. The CDR3 DNA follows: TGTGCCAGCAGCTTAGGGCCTAGGAGCTCCTACGAGCAGTACTTC.

This clone was seen just once. The rearrangement links TRBV5-1 to TRBJ1-2; D not certain. The CDR3 extends over 13 amino acids. Trimming pared 6 bases from V and 8 bases from J, leaving 17 bases between. Germline V gene data show CDR1 as SGHRS and CDR2 as YFSETQ. CDR3 loop: CASKLRGLEGYTF. Here the CDR3 DNA reads TGCGCCAGCAAACTTCGAGGTTTAGAAGGCTACACCTTC.

The gene calls are TRBV19 and TRBJ2-3; the match to TRBD1 covers 8 bases. The V segment lost 5 bases and the J segment 1 base; nucleotides outside the gene matches: 5. The CDR3 is 15 amino acids. Germline assignment: CDR1 LNHDA and CDR2 SQIVND (reference sequence). CDR3: CASSPTGQGTDTQYF. In DNA, the CDR3 is TGTGCCAGTAGTCCCACGGGACAGGGCACAGATACGCAGTATTTT.

This clone was counted a single time. The V and J genes are TRBV15 and TRBJ1-4; 11 nucleotides match TRBD1. This CDR3 is 15 amino acids long. The germline V gene has CDR1 LNHNV and CDR2 YYDKDF (reference sequence). The junction had 7 bases not matched to a gene; V was cut back by 5 bases and J by 8 bases. CDR3 in DNA: TGTGCCACCAGCCGGAATGGACAGGGGGCGGAAAAACTGTTTTTT. It translates to CATSRNGQGAEKLFF. Together with reference TRBV15 and TRBJ1-4, the CDR3 gives the full variable domain: DAMVIQNPRYQVTQFGKPVTLSCSQTLNHNVMYWYQQKSSQAPKLLFHYYDKDFNNEADTPDNFQSRRPNTSFCFLDIRSPGLGDTAMYLCATSRNGQGAEKLFFGSGTQLSVL.

The chain couples TRBV6-1 to TRBJ2-7, with 11 bases fitting TRBD2. The CDR3 covers 16 residues. The germline gives CDR1 MNHNS, CDR2 SASEGT. V was clipped by 4 bases and J by 0 bases; unmatched bases: 5. Here the CDR3 DNA reads TGTGCCAGCAGTGCTTTAACTAGCGGGAGCTCCTACGAGCAGTACTTC. This codes for CASSALTSGSSYEQYF.

The V gene is TRBV9, the J gene TRBJ2-1; 7 positions agree with TRBD1. This CDR3 is built from 18 residues. The V segment lost 4 bases and the J segment 8 bases; nucleotides outside the gene matches: 21. In germline, CDR1 is SGDLS, CDR2 YYNGEE. Here the CDR3 reads CASSPVAPGQDAGDEQFF. In DNA form, the CDR3 reads TGTGCCAGCAGCCCCGTAGCTCCCGGACAGGACGCGGGCGATGAGCAGTTCTTC.

The V call is TRBV7-9, the J call TRBJ2-7; D perhaps matches TRBD1 (6 bases). The CDR3 spans 18 residues. Trimming removed 1 base from V and 1 base from J, with 20 bases in between. CDR1 is SEHNR, CDR2 FQNEAQ, per germline (reference sequence). The CDR3 coding sequence is TGTGCCAGCAGCTTAGTGGGCCAGGGGAAAATTGGGTCCTACGAGCAGTACTTC. As protein: CASSLVGQGKIGSYEQYF.

This chain's CDR3 is CASSWALNTGELFF. As DNA, the CDR3 is TGTGCCAGCAGCTGGGCACTGAACACCGGGGAGCTGTTTTTT. The rearrangement joins TRBV7-7 to TRBJ2-2, with D hard to call. This CDR3 has 14 amino acids. CDR1 is SSHAT, CDR2 FNYEAQ, per germline (reference sequence). V was trimmed by 4 bases and J by 1 base, leaving 7 bases between them.

J is TRBJ1-3 and V is TRBV5-1; D gene uncertain. CDR1 SGHRS and CDR2 YFSETQ come from the germline V gene. Trimming stripped 4 bases from V and 7 bases from J, with 21 bases between. The CDR3 loop spans 16 amino acids. This CDR3 reads CASSPLATGGGNTIYF. CDR3 bases: TGCGCCAGCAGCCCGCTGGCAACTGGAGGTGGGAACACCATATATTTT.

This chain links TRBV19 with TRBJ2-5; D remains unclear. CDR3 size: 13 residues. The germline V and J ends were trimmed by 5 bases and 5 bases, with 12 bases remaining between them. Per germline, CDR1 LNHDA and CDR2 SQIVND (reference sequence). CDR3 amino acids: CASSVLLRETQYF. CDR3 in DNA: TGTGCCAGTAGTGTCCTCCTACGGGAGACCCAGTACTTC.

Worth noting for this clone: The sample holds other DNA sequences that translate to the same CDR3. The V gene is TRBV9, the J gene TRBJ1-2; tentative D call: TRBD1 (5 bases). There are 13 residues in the CDR3. V was clipped by 4 bases and J by 3 bases, with 10 bases between them. Looked up from germline, CDR1 is SGDLS and CDR2 is YYNGEE. This chain's CDR3 is CASSPQGDYGYTF. The CDR3 DNA follows: TGTGCCAGCAGCCCCCAGGGTGACTATGGCTACACCTTC.

This clone appeared a single time. The rearrangement uses TRBV7-6 and TRBJ2-3; possibly TRBD1 for D (5 bases). The V and J ends lost 1 base and 5 bases respectively, with 13 bases between them. CDR1 is SGHVS, CDR2 FNYEAQ, per germline. The CDR3 spans 15 residues. The CDR3 DNA is TGTGCCAGCAGCTTAGGACTCTCAGGGATAGATACGCAGTATTTT. Translation: CASSLGLSGIDTQYF.

This clone was counted only a few times. The chain joins TRBV6-1 to TRBJ2-7; D remains ambiguous. Between the trimmed V and J ends, which lost 5 bases and 0 bases, there was a span of 11 bases. Germline values: CDR1 MNHNS, CDR2 SASEGT. The CDR3 runs 14 residues. CDR3 amino acids: CASSSPDTSYEQYF. CDR3 nucleotides: TGTGCCAGCAGTAGCCCTGATACCTCCTACGAGCAGTACTTC.

The chain combines TRBV2 with TRBJ2-7, with 8 bases lining up with TRBD1. This CDR3 comprises 15 residues. Trimming at V came to 7 bases and at J to 5 bases, leaving 13 bases not matched to a gene. Per germline, CDR1 SNHLY and CDR2 FYNNEI. Written as DNA, the CDR3 is TGTGCCAGCACCGTAGGTAGGACAGGGTTACACGAGCAGTACTTC. Residues: CASTVGRTGLHEQYF. Complete variable domain (other parts from reference TRBV2 and TRBJ2-7): EPEVTQTPSHQVTQMGQEVILRCVPISNHLYFYWYRQILGQKVEFLVSFYNNEISEKSEIFDDQFSVERPDGSNFTLKIRSTKLEDSAMYFCASTVGRTGLHEQYFGPGTRLTVT.

V usage is TRBV18 and J usage is TRBJ1-5; the D is unclear. This CDR3 region has 16 residues. Trimming cost V 0 bases and J 4 bases, with 13 bases left between them. The germline CDR1 and CDR2 sequences are KGHSH and LQKENI. CDR3 DNA: TGTGCCAGCTCACCACCGAGTGGTACAGTTAATCAGCCCCAGCATTTT. Protein: CASSPPSGTVNQPQHF. The full variable domain, rest sourced from reference TRBV18 and TRBJ1-5, is NAGVMQNPRHLVRRRGQEARLRCSPMKGHSHVYWYRQLPEEGLKFMVYLQKENIIDESGMPKERFSAEFPKEGPSILRIQQVVRGDSAAYFCASSPPSGTVNQPQHFGDGTRLSIL.

CDR3 sequence reads: CASSPWTSGEIYEQYF. The CDR3 coding sequence is TGTGCCAGCAGCCCCTGGACTAGCGGGGAGATCTACGAGCAGTACTTC. The J gene is TRBJ2-5, the V gene TRBV11-3, with TRBD2 identical over 12 bases. The DNA end is a closer match to TRBJ2-7, so the J assignment may be wrong. The CDR3 spans 16 residues. Germline-derived CDR1 and CDR2 are SGHNT and YENEEA.

The chain is built from TRBV4-2 and TRBJ2-3, with 9 positions matching TRBD2. The germline V gene encodes CDR1 LGHNA and CDR2 YNFKEQ. V was pared by 0 bases and J by 2 bases, with 6 bases of the junction left unmatched. CDR3 length: 17 residues. Here the CDR3 DNA reads TGTGCCAGCAGCCAAGATGAGAGCGGGAGGATCACAGATACGCAGTATTTT. Translated, it gives CASSQDESGRITDTQYF.

The CDR3 spells CASSLVPRFSEQYF. As DNA, the CDR3 is TGTGCCAGCAGCTTAGTACCCCGTTTCAGTGAGCAGTACTTC. V and J are TRBV7-2 and TRBJ2-7; D unclear. Germline V gene lookup returns CDR1 SGHTA and CDR2 FQGNSA. Trimming left V 1 base short and J 7 bases short, with 14 bases between. The CDR3 spans 14 residues. Full variable domain (missing parts from reference TRBV7-2 and TRBJ2-7): GAGVSQSPSNKVTEKGKDVELRCDPISGHTALYWYRQSLGQGLEFLIYFQGNSAPDKSGLPSDRFSAERTGGSVSTLTIQRTQQEDSAVYLCASSLVPRFSEQYFGPGTRLTVT.

The chain joins TRBV7-2 to TRBJ2-3; D might be TRBD1 (5 bases). This CDR3 comprises 14 residues. Germline V lookup: CDR1 SGHTA, CDR2 FQGNSA. V gave up 1 base and J gave up 1 base, with 6 bases separating them. CDR3 amino acids: CASSLVQGTDTQYF. CDR3 sequence (DNA): TGTGCCAGCAGCTTAGTACAGGGCACAGATACGCAGTATTTT.

This chain connects TRBV27 to TRBJ2-7; a possible D gene is TRBD1 (6 bases). Trimming cost V 6 bases and J 3 bases, with 12 bases left between them. The CDR3 contains 13 residues. The V gene's germline CDR1 is MNHEY and CDR2 SMNVEV (reference sequence). The CDR3 loop reads CASRLGQGYEQYF. Written as DNA, the CDR3 is TGTGCCAGCAGGCTGGGACAAGGCTACGAGCAGTACTTC.

The chain joins TRBV6-5 to TRBJ2-7; TRBD1 matches 8 bases. Looked up from germline, CDR1 is MNHEY and CDR2 is SVGAGI. V shed 4 bases and J 6 bases; nucleotides not matched to a gene: 5. The CDR3 has 13 amino acids. The CDR3: CASSSGGRSEQYF. The CDR3 nucleotides read TGTGCCAGCAGTTCAGGGGGCCGTTCCGAGCAGTACTTC.

The rearrangement joins TRBV7-9 to TRBJ2-4, with TRBD2 matching over 11 bases. Germline V gives CDR1 SEHNR, CDR2 FQNEAQ (reference sequence). J gave up 4 bases and V 1 base, and 0 bases lay outside the gene matches. The CDR3 consists of 15 residues. CDR3 DNA: TGTGCCAGCAGCTTAGGACTAGCGGGGAAAAACATTCAGTACTTC. As protein: CASSLGLAGKNIQYF.

This sequence joins TRBV5-4 and TRBJ2-7; 8 bases are shared with TRBD1. Looked up from germline, CDR1 is SGHNT and CDR2 is YYREEE (reference sequence). V dropped 7 bases and J dropped 2; count of bases not matched to a gene: 8. The CDR3 sequence is 14 residues long. DNA of the CDR3: TGTGCCAGCTACCGCAGGGGGCGCCCCTACGAGCAGTACTTC. Translated: CASYRRGRPYEQYF.

V is TRBV29-1 and J is TRBJ2-7; a possible D gene is TRBD1 (6 bases). Germline V CDR1 and CDR2: SQVTM, ANQGSEA. The CDR3 sequence is 14 residues long. The ends were cut back, 2 bases at V and 3 bases at J, with 14 bases in the middle. The CDR3 region has the DNA TGCAGCGTTGAATCCCGAACAGGGTACTACGAGCAGTACTTC. This codes for CSVESRTGYYEQYF.

The chain recombines TRBV5-4 with TRBJ1-1; 10 bases match TRBD1. J gave up 5 bases and V 4 bases, and 5 bases lay outside the gene matches. Germline CDR1 SGHNT, CDR2 YYREEE (reference sequence). The CDR3 loop spans 14 amino acids. The CDR3 DNA is TGTGCCAGCAGCCTGACAGGGGGCTTAACTGAAGCTTTCTTT. It is translated as CASSLTGGLTEAFF.

The CDR3 spells CASSGAGTALFGQYF. The CDR3 DNA is TGTGCCAGCAGTGGGGCGGGGACAGCTCTATTCGGGCAGTACTTC. The chain combines TRBV28 with TRBJ2-7, with D tentatively TRBD1 (7 bases). The CDR3 contains 15 residues. Per the germline V gene, CDR1 is MDHEN and CDR2 is SYDVKM. The V and J ends lost 5 bases and 9 bases respectively, with 23 bases between them.

This clone was counted once. This chain connects TRBV30 to TRBJ1-2, with TRBD1 identical over 8 bases. With 5 bases clipped from V and 4 bases from J, the junction kept 9 bases outside the gene matches. The CDR3 length is 14 residues. The germline V gene encodes CDR1 GTSNPN and CDR2 SVGIG (reference sequence). CDR3 DNA: TGTGCCTGGGATGGGGCAGGGGGCTTCTATGGCTACACCTTC. Its protein product is CAWDGAGGFYGYTF.

This chain uses TRBV18 with TRBJ2-5; 10 positions match TRBD2. Germline V gene lookup returns CDR1 KGHSH and CDR2 LQKENI. Losses at the gene ends were 5 bases for V and 6 bases for J; bases not matched to a gene: 9. The CDR3 extends over 15 amino acids. The CDR3 DNA is TGTGCCAGCTCAGGTACCGGGACTAGCGTTCAGACCCAGTACTTC. Amino acid sequence: CASSGTGTSVQTQYF.

The chain carries TRBV12-5 and TRBJ1-2, with 8 nucleotides matching TRBD1. Germline V gene data show CDR1 as LGHNT and CDR2 as FRNRAP. V shed 1 base and J 4 bases; nucleotides not matched to a gene: 2. The CDR3 covers 14 residues. DNA for the CDR3: TGTGCTAGTGGTTTGGGACAGGGGAGCTATGGCTACACCTTC. This codes for CASGLGQGSYGYTF.

This chain joins TRBV5-1 and TRBJ2-7; 9 bases line up with TRBD2. The CDR3 is 18 residues long. V lost 0 bases, J lost 3 bases, and 13 bases stayed unmatched. Germline values: CDR1 SGHRS, CDR2 YFSETQ. The CDR3 region is CASSLVGREGRVGYEQYF. As DNA, the CDR3 is TGCGCCAGCAGCTTGGTGGGGCGGGAGGGCCGCGTGGGCTACGAGCAGTACTTC.

This chain joins TRBV7-7 and TRBJ2-1, with 8 bases lining up with TRBD2. After removal of 8 bases from V and 4 bases from J, the junction contained 16 bases not matched to a gene. CDR1 and CDR2 (germline): SSHAT, FNYEAQ (reference sequence). This CDR3 is built from 17 residues. This chain's CDR3 is CASRSSSGLGGYNEQFF. CDR3 bases: TGTGCCAGCCGTTCCTCTAGCGGGTTAGGTGGGTACAATGAGCAGTTCTTC.